The rows below give T cell receptor beta chains drawn from one sample of a study of T cell changes during pregnancy in multiple sclerosis. TCRdb's copy holds only in-frame clones and misses some; the assay was immunoSEQ multiplex PCR. The sample yields more than 85,000 clones, 94% seen once. Here the sequenced sample was peripheral blood, taken before pregnancy. These receptors came from a female donor with multiple sclerosis, enrolled in a pregnancy study. Each CDR3 is given with its conserved first and last residue. Each record gives: CDR3 DNA, CDR3 protein, J gene, D gene, clone size, V gene. The D gene is left open where the match is weak. A clone size is listed for some rows: how often the clone was seen (once, few, many), or a class if it is expanded.

CDR3 DNA: TGTGCCAGCAGTTACTCGCGGGCCACCACGGATCAGCCCCAGCATTTT
CDR3 protein: CASSYSRATTDQPQHF
J gene: TRBJ1-5
D gene: -
clone size: once
V gene: TRBV6-5

CDR3 DNA: TGTGCCAGCAGTCCTACAGGGGGCGGCTACGAGCAGTACTTC
CDR3 protein: CASSPTGGGYEQYF
J gene: TRBJ2-7
D gene: TRBD1
clone size: -
V gene: TRBV27

CDR3 DNA: TGTGCCAGCAGCTATACAAAGGGGCCCTACGAGCAGTACTTC
CDR3 protein: CASSYTKGPYEQYF
J gene: TRBJ2-7
D gene: -
clone size: -
V gene: TRBV5-4

CDR3 DNA: TGTGCCTGGACCCCAGGGAAGGCGGGATCACCCCTCCACTTT
CDR3 protein: CAWTPGKAGSPLHF
J gene: TRBJ1-6
D gene: -
clone size: -
V gene: TRBV30

CDR3 DNA: TGTGCCAGCAGCTTATCCAGCTATGGCTACACCTTC
CDR3 protein: CASSLSSYGYTF
J gene: TRBJ1-2
D gene: -
clone size: -
V gene: TRBV7-2

CDR3 DNA: TGTGCCAGCAGCCAAGCACAGGTCGGGACCGGGGAGCTGTTTTTT
CDR3 protein: CASSQAQVGTGELFF
J gene: TRBJ2-2
D gene: -
clone size: -
V gene: TRBV4-2

CDR3 DNA: TGTGCCATCAGTGAGCACCCGGGACACTTGAACACTGAAGCTTTCTTT
CDR3 protein: CAISEHPGHLNTEAFF
J gene: TRBJ1-1
D gene: -
clone size: -
V gene: TRBV10-3

CDR3 DNA: TGTGCCCATCATGAGCCGGGATCCTACAATGAGCAGTTCTTC
CDR3 protein: CAHHEPGSYNEQFF
J gene: TRBJ2-1
D gene: -
clone size: -
V gene: TRBV30

CDR3 DNA: TGTGCCAGCAGTTACTCCCGACAGGGTTCGAATGAAAAACTGTTTTTT
CDR3 protein: CASSYSRQGSNEKLFF
J gene: TRBJ1-4
D gene: TRBD1
clone size: -
V gene: TRBV6-6

CDR3 DNA: TGTGCCAGCAGCTTGGCAGGCTTCTCTGGAAACACCATATATTTT
CDR3 protein: CASSLAGFSGNTIYF
J gene: TRBJ1-3
D gene: -
clone size: -
V gene: TRBV5-6

CDR3 DNA: TGTGCCAGTACCGTTGGCAATCAGCCCCAGCATTTT
CDR3 protein: CASTVGNQPQHF
J gene: TRBJ1-5
D gene: -
clone size: -
V gene: TRBV19

CDR3 DNA: TGTGCCAGCAGCTGGGGGCCGAACTCCTACGAGCAGTACTTC
CDR3 protein: CASSWGPNSYEQYF
J gene: TRBJ2-7
D gene: -
clone size: -
V gene: TRBV7-8

CDR3 DNA: TGTGCCAGCAGTTTAAGAGAGCTAAATGAAGCTTTCTTT
CDR3 protein: CASSLRELNEAFF
J gene: TRBJ1-1
D gene: -
clone size: -
V gene: TRBV28

CDR3 DNA: TGCAGCGTTCGGACGGGACTCCAAGAGACCCAGTACTTC
CDR3 protein: CSVRTGLQETQYF
J gene: TRBJ2-5
D gene: -
clone size: few
V gene: TRBV29-1

CDR3 DNA: TGTGCCATCAGCCACCCCGACAGGGGGGTCCGCTCCTACAATGAGCAGTTCTTC
CDR3 protein: CAISHPDRGVRSYNEQFF
J gene: TRBJ2-1
D gene: TRBD1
clone size: -
V gene: TRBV10-3